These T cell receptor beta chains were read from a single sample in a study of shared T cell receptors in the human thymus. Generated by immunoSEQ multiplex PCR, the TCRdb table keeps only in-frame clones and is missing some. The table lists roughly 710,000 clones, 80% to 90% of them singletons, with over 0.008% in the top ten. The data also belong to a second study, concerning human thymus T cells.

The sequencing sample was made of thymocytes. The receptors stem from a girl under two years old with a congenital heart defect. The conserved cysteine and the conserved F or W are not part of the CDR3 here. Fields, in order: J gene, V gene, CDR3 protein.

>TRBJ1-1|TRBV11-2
ASSLDPHGTEAF
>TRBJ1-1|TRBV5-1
ASSLAGGPTNTEAF
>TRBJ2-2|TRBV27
ASSLSGQAPVGTGELF
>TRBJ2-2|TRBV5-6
ASSLRAGMNTGELF
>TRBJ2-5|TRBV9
ASSGGGKEETQY
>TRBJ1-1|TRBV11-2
ASSLASRRRGRDNTEAF
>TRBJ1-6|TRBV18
ASSPPGTGEGSPLH
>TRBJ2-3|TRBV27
ASSFTSGGLDTQY
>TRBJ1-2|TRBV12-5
ASGLSGPHYGYT
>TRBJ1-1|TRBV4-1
ASSHLIHQGMNTEAF
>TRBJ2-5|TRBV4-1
ASSHTPGQGEQETQY
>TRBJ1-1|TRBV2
ASSAAGGDTEAF
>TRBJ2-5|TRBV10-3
AITREGETQY
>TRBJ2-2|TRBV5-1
ASSRDRRAGELF
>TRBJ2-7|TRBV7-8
ASSSPGNEQY
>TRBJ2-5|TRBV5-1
ASSQQGPTYQETQY
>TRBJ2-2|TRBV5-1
ASSFGTGATGELF
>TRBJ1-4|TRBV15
ATSSETVEDREFNEKLF
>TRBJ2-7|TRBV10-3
AISESTRGTLFSQQY
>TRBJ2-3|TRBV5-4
ASRGGPIGDTQY
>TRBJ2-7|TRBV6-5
ASRDRSGYEQY
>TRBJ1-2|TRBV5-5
ASSSSKTTGGQGYGYT
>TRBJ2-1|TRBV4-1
ASSHPPGLEKF
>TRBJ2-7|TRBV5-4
ASSRAVAGGVYEQY
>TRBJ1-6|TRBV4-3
ASSQAGTENSPLH
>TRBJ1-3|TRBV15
ATSRGPGGSNGNTIY
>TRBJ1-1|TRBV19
ASRFQAAGGNTEAF
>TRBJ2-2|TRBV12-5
ASGLQGGESNTGELF
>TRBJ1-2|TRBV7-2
ASSPKRDSNYGYT
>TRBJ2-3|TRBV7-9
ASSFPLAGGSTDTQY
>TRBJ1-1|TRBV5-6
ASSRPMTIENTEAF
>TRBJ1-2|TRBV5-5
ASSQHPRFGGALRYT
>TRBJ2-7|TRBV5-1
ASSSNSQFTTYEQY
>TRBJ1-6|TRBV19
ASSAIQGAESPLH
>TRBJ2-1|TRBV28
ASRAAVSSYNEQF
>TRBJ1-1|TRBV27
ASSWTGTF
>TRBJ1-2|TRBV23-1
ARTRRQGKEANYGYT
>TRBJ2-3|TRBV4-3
ASSPDKSLVPWY
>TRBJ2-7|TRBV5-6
ASSFRLAGGVLSYEQY
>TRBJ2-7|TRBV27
ASSPDRVGYIGEQY
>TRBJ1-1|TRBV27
ASRSPGAMNTEAF